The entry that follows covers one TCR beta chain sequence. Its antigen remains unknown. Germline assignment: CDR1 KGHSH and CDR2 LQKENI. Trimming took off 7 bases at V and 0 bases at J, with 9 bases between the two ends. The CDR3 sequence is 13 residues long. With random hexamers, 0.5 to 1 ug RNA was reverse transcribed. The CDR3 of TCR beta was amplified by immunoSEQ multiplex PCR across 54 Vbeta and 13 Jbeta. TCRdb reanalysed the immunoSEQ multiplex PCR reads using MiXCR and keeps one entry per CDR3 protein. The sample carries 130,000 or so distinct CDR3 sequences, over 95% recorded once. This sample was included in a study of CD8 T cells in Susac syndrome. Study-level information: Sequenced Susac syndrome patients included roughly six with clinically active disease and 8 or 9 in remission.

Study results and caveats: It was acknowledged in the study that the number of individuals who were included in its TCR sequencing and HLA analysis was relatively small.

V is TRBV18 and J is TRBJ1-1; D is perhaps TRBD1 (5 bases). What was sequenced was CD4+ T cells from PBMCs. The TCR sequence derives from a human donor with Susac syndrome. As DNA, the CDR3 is TGTGCCAGCTTTGGACATCTGAACACTGAAGCTTTCTTT. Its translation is CASFGHLNTEAFF.